Shown below are 26 T cell receptor beta chains from a single sample sequenced in a study of cytomegalovirus exposure and HLA in healthy donors. PCR primers comprised 60 Vbeta and 13 Jbeta primers. Produced via immunoSEQ multiplex PCR; TCRdb's table is partial and in-frame only. The sample includes 60,000 to 75,000 clones, roughly two thirds seen only once; the top ten take roughly 5.5%. The sequenced sample was PBMCs. These receptor sequences come from a man aged 45-65 years in good health and CMV-seronegative.

The chain links TRBV13 to TRBJ2-7, with D possibly being TRBD1 (6 bases). Germline V gene data show CDR1 as PRHDT and CDR2 as FYEKMQ (reference sequence). The V end lost 6 bases, the J end lost 3 bases, and 18 bases lay between the germline ends. The CDR3 has 15 residues. For the CDR3, the DNA is TGTGCCAGCAGTTTGGGACACGATAGCTACTACGAGCAGTACTTC. It translates to CASSLGHDSYYEQYF. Together with reference TRBV13 and TRBJ2-7, the CDR3 gives the full variable domain: AAGVIQSPRHLIKEKRETATLKCYPIPRHDTVYWYQQGPGQDPQFLISFYEKMQSDKGSIPDRFSAQQFSDYHSELNMSSLELGDSALYFCASSLGHDSYYEQYFGPGTRLTVT.

This clone was found a few times. The chain has TRBV19 and TRBJ1-1; D is ambiguous. Germline V gene data show CDR1 as LNHDA and CDR2 as SQIVND (reference sequence). The CDR3 sequence is 13 residues long. V lost 8 bases and J lost 4, with 14 bases in between. The CDR3 region is CASSDILGTEAFF. The CDR3 coding sequence is TGTGCCAGTTCTGACATCTTGGGCACTGAAGCTTTCTTT.

This sequence joins TRBV9 and TRBJ1-1; D gene unclear. This CDR3 has 13 residues. Germline V CDR1 and CDR2: SGDLS, YYNGEE. Deletions cut 0 bases from V and 4 bases from J, with 7 bases between. In DNA, the CDR3 is TGTGCCAGCAGCGTAGGGGCTGGCACTGAAGCTTTCTTT. Translation: CASSVGAGTEAFF.

This clone occurred a few times. V usage is TRBV21-1 and J usage is TRBJ2-6; the table's D call, TRBD1, has no DNA check behind it. TRBV21-1 is assigned pseudogene status. The CDR3 covers 19 residues. CDR3 sequence (DNA): TGTGCCAGCAGCAAAACCGCGCCAGGGAAGCTCTCTGGGGCCAACGTCCTGACTTTC. As protein: CASSKTAPGKLSGANVLTF.

The chain recombines TRBV4-2 with TRBJ1-2; D is ambiguous. Germline V gene data show CDR1 as LGHNA and CDR2 as YNFKEQ. V was pared by 4 bases and J by 5 bases, with 17 bases between. The CDR3 totals 15 residues. The CDR3 DNA reads TGTGCCAGCAGCCCAACCGACGGGGTGGAGTATGGCTACACCTTC. This translates into CASSPTDGVEYGYTF.

The genes are TRBV14 and TRBJ1-6; 8 bases are shared with TRBD1. Germline V gene data show CDR1 as SGHDN and CDR2 as FVKESK. V dropped 4 bases and J dropped 3; count of bases not matched to a gene: 17. The CDR3 loop spans 20 amino acids. The CDR3 region is CASSLRPGQDGWGYNSPLHF. The CDR3 nucleotides read TGTGCCAGCAGCCTACGACCGGGACAGGACGGCTGGGGCTATAATTCACCCCTCCACTTT.

CDR3 nucleotides: TGTGCCTGGAGCCGCCGGGACTACCCTACGAAGGAGCAGTACTTC. Translated: CAWSRRDYPTKEQYF. The gene calls are TRBV30 and TRBJ2-7, with 7 bases matching TRBD2. V gave up 3 bases and J gave up 7 bases; unmatched junction bases: 15. CDR1 is GTSNPN, CDR2 SVGIG, per germline (reference sequence). The CDR3 sequence is 15 residues long.

The genes are TRBV29-1 and TRBJ2-1, with 8 nucleotides matching TRBD1. Germline lookup yields CDR1 SQVTM and CDR2 ANQGSEA. Trimming took 0 bases from V and 9 from J; bases not matched to a gene: 7. The CDR3 has 14 residues. Here the CDR3 DNA reads TGCAGCGTTGAAGACAGGGGGCTTTTGGGTGAGCAGTTCTTC. Translating it yields CSVEDRGLLGEQFF.

V usage is TRBV9 and J usage is TRBJ2-2; 7 positions match TRBD1. CDR3 length: 17 amino acids. The germline V gene has CDR1 SGDLS and CDR2 YYNGEE. J lost 0 bases, V lost 2 bases, and 7 bases had no gene match. As DNA, the CDR3 is TGTGCCAGCAGCGTTCCGCTCACAGGGGCGAACACCGGGGAGCTGTTTTTT. Amino acid sequence: CASSVPLTGANTGELFF.

J is TRBJ2-3 and V is TRBV6-5; 9 bases agree with TRBD2. Germline CDR1 reads MNHEY; CDR2 reads SVGAGI. With 6 bases clipped from V and 0 bases from J, the junction kept 4 bases outside the gene matches. CDR3 length equals 15 residues. CDR3 nucleotides: TGTGCCAGCAGCACCAGCGGGGGGAGCACAGATACGCAGTATTTT. It encodes CASSTSGGSTDTQYF.

This clone was observed a single time. The chain employs TRBV19 and TRBJ2-5; 14 bases line up with TRBD2. Unmatched junction bases numbered 8, after V lost 3 bases and J lost 5 bases. Per the germline V gene, CDR1 is LNHDA and CDR2 is SQIVND (reference sequence). The CDR3 sequence is 17 residues long. The CDR3 sequence is CASSIYGLAGGSETQYF. The CDR3 DNA reads TGTGCCAGTAGTATTTACGGACTAGCGGGGGGATCGGAGACCCAGTACTTC.

The chain has TRBV10-3 and TRBJ2-3, with TRBD2 matching over 16 bases. The CDR3 contains 19 residues. Germline CDR1 reads ENHRY; CDR2 reads SYGVKD. Losses at the gene ends were 4 bases for V and 3 bases for J; bases not matched to a gene: 10. The CDR3 bases are TGTGCCATCAGTGGCTCCGGGACTAGCGGGGGGGCGGTGACAGATACGCAGTATTTT. This translates into CAISGSGTSGGAVTDTQYF.

This clone has just a few counts. The V call is TRBV27, the J call TRBJ1-2; 9 nucleotides agree with TRBD1. This CDR3 has 14 amino acids. Germline CDR1 reads MNHEY; CDR2 reads SMNVEV (reference sequence). Trimming at V came to 4 bases and at J to 5 bases, leaving 5 bases not matched to a gene. The CDR3 bases are TGTGCCAGCAGTTCTCCCGGGACAGGGTATGGCTACACCTTC. This codes for CASSSPGTGYGYTF.

The genes are TRBV5-1 and TRBJ1-4, with no clear D. The V gene lost 1 base and the J gene lost 2 bases, with 12 bases spanning the gap. The germline V gene has CDR1 SGHRS and CDR2 YFSETQ. There are 16 residues in the CDR3. The DNA of the CDR3 is TGCGCCAGCAGCTTGAGCGGGGTAGGGACTAATGAAAAACTGTTTTTT. Translation: CASSLSGVGTNEKLFF.

The table lists this clone with a few counts. The chain employs TRBV6-1 and TRBJ2-3; 9 nucleotides agree with TRBD2. The V gene's germline CDR1 is MNHNS and CDR2 SASEGT. V dropped 3 bases and J dropped 5; count of bases not matched to a gene: 6. This CDR3 has 15 residues. The CDR3 loop reads CASSEVAGGLDTQYF. In DNA form, the CDR3 reads TGTGCCAGCAGTGAGGTGGCGGGGGGGCTAGATACGCAGTATTTT.

The gene calls are TRBV12-5 and TRBJ1-1; D remains ambiguous. With 1 base removed from V and 4 bases from J, the gap between germline ends came to 10 bases. The length of the CDR3 is 14 residues. Germline V lookup: CDR1 LGHNT, CDR2 FRNRAP. DNA of the CDR3: TGTGCTAGTGGTTTGGAGGCGGATGTCACTGAAGCTTTCTTT. Its protein is CASGLEADVTEAFF.

This clone was observed a few times. This chain joins TRBV10-3 and TRBJ1-3, with 9 bases matching TRBD1. CDR1 and CDR2 from the germline V gene are ENHRY and SYGVKD. Trimming at V came to 8 bases and at J to 0 bases, leaving 8 bases not matched to a gene. CDR3 length: 16 residues. The chain's CDR3 is CAIGWGTGSSGNTIYF. The CDR3, as DNA: TGTGCCATCGGATGGGGGACAGGGAGCTCTGGAAACACCATATATTTT.

The chain joins TRBV9 to TRBJ2-7, with 7 nucleotides matching TRBD2. The CDR3 is made up of 17 amino acids. V shed 0 bases and J 0 bases; nucleotides not matched to a gene: 9. In germline, CDR1 is SGDLS, CDR2 YYNGEE. The CDR3 here is CASSVAHRLARSYEQYF. For the CDR3, the DNA is TGTGCCAGCAGCGTAGCCCACCGACTAGCCCGCTCCTACGAGCAGTACTTC. The complete variable domain, with remaining parts taken from reference TRBV9 and TRBJ2-7, reads DSGVTQTPKHLITATGQRVTLRCSPRSGDLSVYWYQQSLDQGLQFLIQYYNGEERAKGNILERFSAQQFPDLHSELNLSSLELGDSALYFCASSVAHRLARSYEQYFGPGTRLTVT.

The V gene is TRBV5-1, the J gene TRBJ2-4, with TRBD1 identical over 11 bases. This CDR3 contains 18 residues. V lost 0 bases, J lost 7 bases, and 12 bases stayed unmatched. Germline lookup yields CDR1 SGHRS and CDR2 YFSETQ. The CDR3 DNA sequence: TGCGCCAGCAGCTTGGATCCGGGACAGGGGGGTTTTCGGAACATTCAGTACTTC. It translates to CASSLDPGQGGFRNIQYF.

The chain has TRBV9 and TRBJ2-1, with D unclear. Germline assignment: CDR1 SGDLS and CDR2 YYNGEE. V was trimmed by 0 bases and J by 0 bases, leaving 13 bases between them. This CDR3 region has 17 residues. CDR3 amino acids: CASSVEDNPSSYNEQFF. The CDR3 DNA reads TGTGCCAGCAGCGTAGAAGACAACCCGAGCTCCTACAATGAGCAGTTCTTC.

The genes are TRBV21-1 and TRBJ2-7; whether TRBD2, the table's D call, matches the DNA was not checked. TRBV21-1 represents a pseudogene. This CDR3 has 17 residues. The CDR3 reads CASSAAPQGRGSYEQYF. CDR3 DNA sequence: TGTGCCAGCAGCGCAGCTCCTCAGGGGAGGGGTTCCTACGAGCAGTACTTC.

The rearrangement links TRBV6-4 to TRBJ1-1; the match to TRBD1 covers 7 bases. Per germline, CDR1 MRHNA and CDR2 SNTAGT. This CDR3 comprises 15 residues. V trimming: 6 bases; J trimming: 6 bases; junction bases outside the gene matches: 13. The CDR3 DNA sequence: TGTGCCAGCAGGAACACCAACAGGGGAACGGCTGAAGCTTTCTTT. Translated: CASRNTNRGTAEAFF.

This clone was observed once. This chain connects TRBV25-1 to TRBJ1-2; 9 nucleotides agree with TRBD1. The CDR3 is 15 residues long. CDR1 is MGHDK, CDR2 SYGVNS, per germline. V gave up 4 bases and J gave up 2 bases; unmatched junction bases: 5. CDR3: CASSALTGGNYGYTF. The CDR3 DNA reads TGTGCCAGCAGTGCCCTAACAGGGGGCAACTATGGCTACACCTTC.

The chain has TRBV6-6 and TRBJ2-7, with TRBD1 matching 8 bases. The ends lost 6 bases at V and 5 bases at J; junction bases unmatched: 9. CDR1 is MNHNY, CDR2 SVGAGI, per germline (reference sequence). This CDR3 has 14 amino acids. The CDR3 DNA reads as TGTGCCAGCAGGTACGGACAGGGTCGAAACGAGCAGTACTTC. Translated: CASRYGQGRNEQYF.

The V and J genes are TRBV9 and TRBJ1-4; no reliable D call. Trimming pared 2 bases from V and 3 bases from J, leaving 14 bases between. The CDR3 totals 16 residues. CDR1 is SGDLS and CDR2 is YYNGEE in the germline V gene. The CDR3 DNA follows: TGTGCCAGCAGCGTTCAAGTAGGGAGTGCTAATGAAAAACTGTTTTTT. It yields the protein CASSVQVGSANEKLFF. The full variable domain, rest sourced from reference TRBV9 and TRBJ1-4, is DSGVTQTPKHLITATGQRVTLRCSPRSGDLSVYWYQQSLDQGLQFLIQYYNGEERAKGNILERFSAQQFPDLHSELNLSSLELGDSALYFCASSVQVGSANEKLFFGSGTQLSVL.

The rearrangement joins TRBV5-5 to TRBJ2-5; no clear D. The length of the CDR3 is 14 residues. Germline lookup yields CDR1 SGHKS and CDR2 YYEKEE (reference sequence). V was shortened by 1 base and J by 4 bases, with 11 bases between the two germline ends. The chain's CDR3 is CASSLMQRRETQYF. The CDR3, as DNA: TGTGCCAGCAGCTTGATGCAGCGACGAGAGACCCAGTACTTC.